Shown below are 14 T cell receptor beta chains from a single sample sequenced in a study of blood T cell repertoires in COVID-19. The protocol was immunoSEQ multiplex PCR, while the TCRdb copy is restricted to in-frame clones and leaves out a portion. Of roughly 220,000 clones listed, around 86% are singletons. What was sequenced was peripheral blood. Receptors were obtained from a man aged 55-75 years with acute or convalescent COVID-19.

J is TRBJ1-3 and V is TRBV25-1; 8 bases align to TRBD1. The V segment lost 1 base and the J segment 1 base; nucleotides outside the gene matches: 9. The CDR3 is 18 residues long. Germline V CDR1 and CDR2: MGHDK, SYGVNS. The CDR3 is CASSEWARTGLSGNTIYF. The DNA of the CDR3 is TGTGCCAGCAGTGAATGGGCCCGGACAGGGCTTTCTGGAAACACCATATATTTT.

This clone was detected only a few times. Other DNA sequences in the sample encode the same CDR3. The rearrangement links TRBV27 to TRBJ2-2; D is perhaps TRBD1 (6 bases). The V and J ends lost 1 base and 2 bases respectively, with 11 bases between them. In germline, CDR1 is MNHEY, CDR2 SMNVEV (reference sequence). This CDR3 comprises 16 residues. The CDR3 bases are TGTGCCAGCAGTTTATTGACAGGAGCTAACACCGGGGAGCTGTTTTTT. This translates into CASSLLTGANTGELFF.

The CDR3 loop is CASGLWGGMYNEQFF. CDR3 DNA sequence: TGTGCTAGTGGTTTGTGGGGGGGGATGTACAATGAGCAGTTCTTC. This sequence joins TRBV12-5 and TRBJ2-1; 7 bases agree with TRBD2. Unmatched junction bases numbered 5, after V lost 2 bases and J lost 4 bases. In germline, CDR1 is LGHNT, CDR2 FRNRAP. The CDR3 loop spans 15 amino acids.

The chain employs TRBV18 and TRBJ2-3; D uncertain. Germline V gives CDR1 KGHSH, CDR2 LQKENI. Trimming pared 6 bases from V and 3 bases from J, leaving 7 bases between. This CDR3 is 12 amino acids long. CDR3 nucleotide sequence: TGTGCCAGCTCGCTATTGACAGATACGCAGTATTTT. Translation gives CASSLLTDTQYF.

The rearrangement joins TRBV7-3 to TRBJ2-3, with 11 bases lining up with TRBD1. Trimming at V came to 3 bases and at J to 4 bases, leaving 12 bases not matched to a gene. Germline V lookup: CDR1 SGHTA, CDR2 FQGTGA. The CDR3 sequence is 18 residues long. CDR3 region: CASSFTAGGTGGPDTQYF. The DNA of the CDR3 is TGTGCCAGCAGCTTTACCGCCGGTGGGACAGGGGGACCAGATACGCAGTATTTT.

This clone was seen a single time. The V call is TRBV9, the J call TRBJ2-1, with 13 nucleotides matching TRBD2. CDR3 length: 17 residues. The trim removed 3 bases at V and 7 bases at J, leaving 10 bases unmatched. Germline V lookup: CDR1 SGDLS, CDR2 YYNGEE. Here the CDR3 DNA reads TGTGCCAGCAGCGGACCCGGGACTAGCGGGGCCGGGAATGAGCAGTTCTTC. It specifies CASSGPGTSGAGNEQFF.

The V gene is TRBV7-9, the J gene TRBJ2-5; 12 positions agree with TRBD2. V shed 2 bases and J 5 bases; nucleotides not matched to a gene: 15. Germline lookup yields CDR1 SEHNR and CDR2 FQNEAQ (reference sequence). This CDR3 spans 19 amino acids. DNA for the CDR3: TGTGCCAGCAGCTTATGGACTAGCGGGGTACCAATTTCAAGGGAGACCCAGTACTTC. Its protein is CASSLWTSGVPISRETQYF.

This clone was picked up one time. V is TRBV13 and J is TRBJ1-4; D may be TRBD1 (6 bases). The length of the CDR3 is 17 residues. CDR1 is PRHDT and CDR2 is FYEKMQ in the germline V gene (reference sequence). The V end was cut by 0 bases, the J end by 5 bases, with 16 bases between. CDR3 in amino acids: CASSLGGTRTENEKLFF. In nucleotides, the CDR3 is TGTGCCAGCAGCTTAGGCGGGACACGGACCGAGAATGAAAAACTGTTTTTT.

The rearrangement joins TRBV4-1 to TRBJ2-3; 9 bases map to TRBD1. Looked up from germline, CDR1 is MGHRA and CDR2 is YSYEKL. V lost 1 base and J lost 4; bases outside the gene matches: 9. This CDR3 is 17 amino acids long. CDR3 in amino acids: CASSQVRQGEFSDTQYF. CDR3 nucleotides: TGCGCCAGCAGCCAAGTTAGACAGGGGGAATTTTCAGATACGCAGTATTTT.

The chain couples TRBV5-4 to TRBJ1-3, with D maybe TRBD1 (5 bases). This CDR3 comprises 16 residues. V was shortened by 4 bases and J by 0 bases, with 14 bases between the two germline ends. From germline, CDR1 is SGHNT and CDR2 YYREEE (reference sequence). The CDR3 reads CASSGGHSLSGNTIYF. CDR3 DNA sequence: TGTGCCAGCAGCGGCGGACATTCCCTCTCTGGAAACACCATATATTTT.

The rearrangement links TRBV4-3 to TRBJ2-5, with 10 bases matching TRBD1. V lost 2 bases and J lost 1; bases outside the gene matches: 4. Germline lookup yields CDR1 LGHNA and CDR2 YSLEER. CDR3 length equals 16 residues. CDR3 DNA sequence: TGCGCCAGCAGCCAATGGGGGACAGGGGTCCAAGAGACCCAGTACTTC. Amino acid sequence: CASSQWGTGVQETQYF.

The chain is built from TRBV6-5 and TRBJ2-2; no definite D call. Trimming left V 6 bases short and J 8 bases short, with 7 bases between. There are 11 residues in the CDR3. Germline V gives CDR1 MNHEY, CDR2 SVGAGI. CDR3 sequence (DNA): TGTGCCAGCAGGCAGACAGGGGAGCTGTTTTTT. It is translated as CASRQTGELFF.

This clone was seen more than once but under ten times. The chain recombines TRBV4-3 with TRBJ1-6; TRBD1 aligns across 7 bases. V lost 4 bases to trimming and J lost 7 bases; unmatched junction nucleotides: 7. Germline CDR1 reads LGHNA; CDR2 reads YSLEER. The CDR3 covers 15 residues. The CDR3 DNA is TGCGCCAGCAGCCTCGTTAGGGACAGCAATTCACCCCTCCACTTT. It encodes CASSLVRDSNSPLHF.

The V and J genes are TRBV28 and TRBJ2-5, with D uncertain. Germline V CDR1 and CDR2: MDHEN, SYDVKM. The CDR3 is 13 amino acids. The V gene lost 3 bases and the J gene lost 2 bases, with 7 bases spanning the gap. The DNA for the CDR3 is TGTGCCAGCAGTTTTGGCTGGCAAGAGACCCAGTACTTC. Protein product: CASSFGWQETQYF.